These T cell receptor beta chains were read from a single sample in a study of HIV-infected children after antiretroviral therapy interruption. TCRdb processed the 3' RACE reads anew with MiXCR; each CDR3 protein has one entry. The sample records 45,000 to 50,000 distinct CDR3 sequences, 4.3% being singletons. Specimen: CD45RA+ CD4+ T cells from PBMCs, pooled from several time points, collected from a donor given antiretroviral therapy, either interrupted or continuous. Source of these receptors: a pool of human donors with HIV. Each CDR3 is given with its conserved first and last residue. The D gene is left open where the match is weak. Clone size is stated in some rows and not others, as once, few, many or a class when expanded.

TRBJ2-5	TRBV20-1	many	NA	TGCAGTGCTACGGTGGAAGAGACCCAGTACTTC	CSATVEETQYF
TRBJ2-3	TRBV20-1	NA	TRBD2	TGCAGTGCCAGCCTAGCGGACACAGATACGCAGTATTTT	CSASLADTDTQYF
TRBJ2-1	TRBV7-2	many	TRBD2	TGTGCCAGCAGCAGAACTAGCGGGTCATACAATGAGCAGTTCTTC	CASSRTSGSYNEQFF
TRBJ1-2	TRBV12-3/TRBV12-4	many	TRBD1	TGTGCCAGCAGTTTCCGGGACAGAGCTAACTATGGCTACACCTTC	CASSFRDRANYGYTF
TRBJ2-7	TRBV29-1	many	TRBD1	TGCAGCGTGACCAGGACAGGGTCATCATACGAGCAGTACTTC	CSVTRTGSSYEQYF
TRBJ1-1	TRBV29-1	many	TRBD1	TGCAGCGTTGAATCAGGGGGCATCAGTGAAGCTTTCTTT	CSVESGGISEAFF
TRBJ2-3	TRBV7-2	many	NA	TGTGCCAGCAGTTTTAGATCGGTTAGCACAGATACGCAGTATTTT	CASSFRSVSTDTQYF
TRBJ1-1	TRBV12-3/TRBV12-4	many	NA	TGTGCCAGCAGTTTAGGGGTGCAGGCCCCTGAAGCTTTCTTT	CASSLGVQAPEAFF
TRBJ1-4	TRBV28	few	NA	TGTGCCAGCAGTTCCCCGTTCGGGATGGAAAAACTGTTTTTT	CASSSPFGMEKLFF
TRBJ2-1	TRBV29-1	many	TRBD2	TGCAGCGTTGAGGGTCCTAGCGGGGGGGCCCGGTACAATGAGCAGTTCTTC	CSVEGPSGGARYNEQFF
TRBJ1-2	TRBV27	many	NA	TGTGCCAGCAGTTTATCCGGAAGTACTAACTATGGCTACACCTTC	CASSLSGSTNYGYTF
TRBJ2-6	TRBV5-8	many	NA	TGTGCCAGCAGCTTTAGGACTATCTCTGGGGCCAACGTCCTGACTTTC	CASSFRTISGANVLTF
TRBJ2-2	TRBV23-1	many	NA	TGCGCCAGCGGGAGACTGGAGAACACCGGGGAGCTGTTTTTT	CASGRLENTGELFF
TRBJ1-5	TRBV4-2	NA	NA	TGTGCCAGCAGCCAAGAGTTAAATCAGCCCCAGCATTTT	CASSQELNQPQHF
TRBJ2-3	TRBV6-1	many	NA	TGTGCCAGCAGTGTCCTAAATGCGGGGGCCCAGACGCAGTATTTT	CASSVLNAGAQTQYF
TRBJ1-3	TRBV12-3/TRBV12-4	many	NA	TGTGCCAGCAGTTATTCGTACACCATATATTTT	CASSYSYTIYF
TRBJ1-5	TRBV20-1	many	NA	TGCAGTGTCAGGGGAGGGGCAAATCAGCCCCAGCATTTT	CSVRGGANQPQHF
TRBJ1-5	TRBV15	NA	TRBD1	TGTTCCACCAGCAGGGAAGGTTTCGACCGGGACAGGGAAGGTAATCAGCCCCAGCATTTT	CSTSREGFDRDREGNQPQHF
TRBJ2-7	TRBV12-3/TRBV12-4	many	TRBD1	TGTGCCAGCAGCCGGGACAGGGTCTCCTACGAGCAGTACTTC	CASSRDRVSYEQYF
TRBJ2-3	TRBV12-3/TRBV12-4	many	TRBD2	TGTGCCAGCAGTTTAGCGCTGTTTTACGGTAGCGGGGGAACAGATACGCAGTATTTT	CASSLALFYGSGGTDTQYF
TRBJ2-1	TRBV5-1	NA	NA	TGCGCCAGCAGCTCCGGGGCAGGTTACAATGAGCAGTTCTTC	CASSSGAGYNEQFF
TRBJ1-2	TRBV4-1	many	NA	TGCGCCAGCAGCCAAGACGTGGGGGGCGGAATTGGCTACACCTTC	CASSQDVGGGIGYTF
TRBJ2-1	TRBV29-1	few	NA	TGCAGCGGGGGTAACGCCTACAATGAGCAGTTCTTC	CSGGNAYNEQFF
TRBJ2-7	TRBV5-1	many	TRBD1	TGCGCCAGCAGCTTGGGGGGACAGGGGGTAAACGAGCAGTACTTC	CASSLGGQGVNEQYF
TRBJ1-1	TRBV20-1	many	NA	TGCAGTGCTAGAGATAATAAAGGACACCCTGAAGCTTTCTTT	CSARDNKGHPEAFF
TRBJ1-2	TRBV20-1	NA	TRBD1	TGCAGTGCTAGGGGAAATGGACAGGGGGCTAACTATGGCTACACCTTC	CSARGNGQGANYGYTF
TRBJ1-4	TRBV19	many	NA	TGTGCCAGTAGTATGTCCGCAACTAATGAAAAACTGTTTTTT	CASSMSATNEKLFF
TRBJ2-1	TRBV4-1	NA	NA	TGCGCCAGCGGGGGTATCGGGGGTTACAATGAGCAGTTCTTC	CASGGIGGYNEQFF
TRBJ1-1	TRBV29-1	many	NA	TGCAGCGTTGTATTTCGGATGAACACTGAAGCTTTCTTT	CSVVFRMNTEAFF
TRBJ2-1	TRBV28	many	NA	TGTGCCAGCAAGTCGGCCAGCGCCGTCACCAATGAGCAGTTCTTC	CASKSASAVTNEQFF
TRBJ2-1	TRBV10-2	many	NA	TGCGCCAGCGGGCAGGGGGGGAATGAGCAGTTCTTC	CASGQGGNEQFF
TRBJ2-1	TRBV12-3/TRBV12-4	many	NA	TGTGCCAGCAGTTGGACGAGCGGCATCTCCTACAATGAGCAGTTCTTC	CASSWTSGISYNEQFF
TRBJ2-3	TRBV18	many	NA	TGTGCCAGCTCTGAGACTGACAGCCGCACAGATACGCAGTATTTT	CASSETDSRTDTQYF
TRBJ2-5	TRBV18	many	TRBD1	TGTGCCAGCTCACTCGGGACAGGGGAAGAGACCCAGTACTTC	CASSLGTGEETQYF
TRBJ2-1	TRBV11-3	many	NA	TGTGCCAGCAGCTACCTTGAGGGTGAGCAGTTCTTC	CASSYLEGEQFF
TRBJ2-1	TRBV11-2	many	NA	TGTGCCAGCAGCTTATCTCCTCCGGGAGAGGCGTACAATGAGCAGTTCTTC	CASSLSPPGEAYNEQFF
TRBJ2-4	TRBV11-1	many	NA	TGTGCCAGCAGTAGGACGGGGATTGGCATTCAGTACTTC	CASSRTGIGIQYF
TRBJ2-1	TRBV27	many	TRBD1	TGTGCCAGCAGTTCTGACAGGGTGCGTCCCAATGAGCAGTTCTTC	CASSSDRVRPNEQFF
TRBJ2-7	TRBV5-4	NA	TRBD1	TGTGCCAGCAGCTTAAGACAGGGGGACGAGCAGTACTTC	CASSLRQGDEQYF
TRBJ2-7	TRBV20-1	many	NA	TGCAGTGCCGGCGAGCAGTACTTC	CSAGEQYF
TRBJ2-7	TRBV28	many	NA	TGTGCCAGCAGTTTATTGGTCCTTTACTACGAGCAGTACTTC	CASSLLVLYYEQYF
TRBJ2-1	TRBV9	few	NA	TGTGCCAGCAGCGTAGGTGGGGGCTCCCAGTTCTTC	CASSVGGGSQFF